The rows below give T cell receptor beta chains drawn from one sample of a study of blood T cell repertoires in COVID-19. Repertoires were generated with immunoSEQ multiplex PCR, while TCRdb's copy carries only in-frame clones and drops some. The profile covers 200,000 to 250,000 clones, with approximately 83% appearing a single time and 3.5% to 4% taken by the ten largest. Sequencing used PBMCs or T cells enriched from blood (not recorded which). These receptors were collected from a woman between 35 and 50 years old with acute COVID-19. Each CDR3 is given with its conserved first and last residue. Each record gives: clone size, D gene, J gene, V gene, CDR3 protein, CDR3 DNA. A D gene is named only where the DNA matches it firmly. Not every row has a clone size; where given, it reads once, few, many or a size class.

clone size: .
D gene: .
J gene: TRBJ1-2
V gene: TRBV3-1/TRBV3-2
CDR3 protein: CASSSAGGDWYDADGYTF
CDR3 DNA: TGTGCCAGCAGCTCGGCGGGGGGGGACTGGTACGATGCCGATGGCTACACCTTC

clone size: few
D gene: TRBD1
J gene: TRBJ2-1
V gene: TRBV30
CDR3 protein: CAWSPRDRGGEQFF
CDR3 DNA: TGTGCCTGGAGTCCCCGGGACAGGGGTGGGGAGCAGTTCTTC

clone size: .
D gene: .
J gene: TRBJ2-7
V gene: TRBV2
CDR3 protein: CATGLTSYEQYF
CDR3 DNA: TGTGCCACGGGACTGACGTCCTACGAGCAGTACTTC

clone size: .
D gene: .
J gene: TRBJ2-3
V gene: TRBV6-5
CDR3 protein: CASRALADTQYF
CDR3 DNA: TGTGCCAGCAGGGCCTTGGCAGATACGCAGTATTTT

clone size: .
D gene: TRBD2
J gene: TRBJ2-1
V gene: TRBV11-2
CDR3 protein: CASVAGGLTEQFF
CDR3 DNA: TGTGCCAGCGTCGCGGGAGGGTTAACTGAGCAGTTCTTC

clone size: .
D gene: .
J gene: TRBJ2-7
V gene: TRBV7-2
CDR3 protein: CASSLVFRGEQYF
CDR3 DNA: TGTGCCAGCAGCTTAGTTTTCAGGGGCGAGCAGTACTTC

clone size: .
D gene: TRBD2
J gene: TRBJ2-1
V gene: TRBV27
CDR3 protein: CASSLSGVAGLSYNEQFF
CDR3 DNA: TGTGCCAGCAGTTTATCCGGGGTAGCGGGTCTCTCCTACAATGAGCAGTTCTTC

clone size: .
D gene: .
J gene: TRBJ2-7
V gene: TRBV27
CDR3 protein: CASKLSSLYGSYEQYF
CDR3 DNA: TGTGCCAGCAAGCTGTCTTCCCTTTATGGCTCCTACGAGCAGTACTTC

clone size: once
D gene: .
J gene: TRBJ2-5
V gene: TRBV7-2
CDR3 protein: CASSLGSGATWKTQYF
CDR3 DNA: TGTGCCAGCAGCTTAGGTTCAGGGGCGACATGGAAGACCCAGTACTTC

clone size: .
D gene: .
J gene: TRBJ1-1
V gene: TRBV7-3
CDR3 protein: CASSARGRAPSHTEAFF
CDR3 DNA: TGTGCCAGCAGCGCTAGGGGCCGGGCCCCGAGTCACACTGAAGCTTTCTTT

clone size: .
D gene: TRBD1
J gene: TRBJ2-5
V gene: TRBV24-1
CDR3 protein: CATSDWTGGRRETQYF
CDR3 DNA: TGTGCCACCAGTGACTGGACAGGGGGCCGGAGAGAGACCCAGTACTTC

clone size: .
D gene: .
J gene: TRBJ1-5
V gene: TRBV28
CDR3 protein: CASSPLGQPQHF
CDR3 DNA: TGTGCCAGCAGTCCCCTAGGTCAGCCCCAGCATTTT

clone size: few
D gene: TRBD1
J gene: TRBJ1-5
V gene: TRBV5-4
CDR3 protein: CASSLDRGANQPQHF
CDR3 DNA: TGTGCCAGCAGCTTGGACAGGGGTGCAAATCAGCCCCAGCATTTT

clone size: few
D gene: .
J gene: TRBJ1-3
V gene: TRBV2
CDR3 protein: CASSLSGNTIYF
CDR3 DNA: TGTGCCAGCAGTCTGTCCGGAAACACCATATATTTT

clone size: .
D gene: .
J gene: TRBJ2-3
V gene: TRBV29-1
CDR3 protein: CSGFSGPTDTQYF
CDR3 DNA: TGCAGCGGTTTTAGCGGCCCCACAGATACGCAGTATTTT

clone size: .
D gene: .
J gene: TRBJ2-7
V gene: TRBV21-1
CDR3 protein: CADRVSYEQYF
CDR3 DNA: TGTGCCGACAGGGTTTCCTACGAGCAGTACTTC

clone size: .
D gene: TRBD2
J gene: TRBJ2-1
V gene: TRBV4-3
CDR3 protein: CASSQAPSGSKRGYEQFF
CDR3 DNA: TGCGCCAGCAGCCAAGCCCCCAGCGGGAGTAAGCGGGGCTATGAGCAGTTCTTC

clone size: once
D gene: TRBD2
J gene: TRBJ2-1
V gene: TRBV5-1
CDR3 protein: CASSLAGGAAVSGRAGLYNEQFF
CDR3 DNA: TGCGCCAGCAGCTTGGCCGGTGGGGCGGCGGTTAGCGGGAGGGCCGGACTTTACAATGAGCAGTTCTTC

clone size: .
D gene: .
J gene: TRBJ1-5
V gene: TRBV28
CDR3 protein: CASSLLGGPQHF
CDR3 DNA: TGTGCCAGCAGTTTGCTCGGGGGGCCCCAGCATTTT

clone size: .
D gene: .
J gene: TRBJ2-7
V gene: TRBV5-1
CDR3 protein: CASSAQGYEQYF
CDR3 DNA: TGCGCCAGCAGCGCTCAGGGATACGAGCAGTACTTC

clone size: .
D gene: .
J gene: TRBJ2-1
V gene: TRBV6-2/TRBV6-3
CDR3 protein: CASSKQGSYYNEQFF
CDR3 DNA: TGTGCCAGCAGTAAGCAGGGTTCCTACTACAATGAGCAGTTCTTC

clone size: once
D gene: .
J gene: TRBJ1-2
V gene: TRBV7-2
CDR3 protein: CASSSGRVPVGTF
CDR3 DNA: TGTGCCAGCAGCTCCGGGAGGGTCCCGGTTGGCACCTTC

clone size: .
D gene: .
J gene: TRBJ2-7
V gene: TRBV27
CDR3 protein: CASKGGAREQYF
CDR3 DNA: TGTGCCAGCAAGGGGGGGGCGCGGGAGCAGTACTTC

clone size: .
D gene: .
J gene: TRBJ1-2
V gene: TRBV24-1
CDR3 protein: CATSPPLTPPARTAYGYTF
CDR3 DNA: TGTGCCACCAGCCCCCCGCTCACCCCCCCCGCCCGGACAGCTTATGGCTACACCTTC

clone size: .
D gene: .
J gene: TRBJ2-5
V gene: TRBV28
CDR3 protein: CASSLYSRETQYF
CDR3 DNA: TGTGCCAGCAGTTTGTACAGCCGAGAGACCCAGTACTTC

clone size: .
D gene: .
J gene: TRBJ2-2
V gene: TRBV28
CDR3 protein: CASSLVSNTGELFF
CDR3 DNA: TGTGCCAGCAGTTTAGTATCGAACACCGGGGAGCTGTTTTTT

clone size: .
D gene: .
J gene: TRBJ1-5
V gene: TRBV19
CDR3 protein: CASQWSRLQPQHF
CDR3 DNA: TGTGCCAGTCAGTGGAGTCGGTTGCAGCCCCAGCATTTT

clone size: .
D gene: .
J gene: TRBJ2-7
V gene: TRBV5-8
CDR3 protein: CASSFRALTSYEQYF
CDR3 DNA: TGTGCCAGCAGCTTCCGAGCGCTAACCTCCTACGAGCAGTACTTC

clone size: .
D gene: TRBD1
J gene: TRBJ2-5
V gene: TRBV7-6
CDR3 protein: CASSFQTGTRGETQYF
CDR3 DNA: TGTGCCAGCAGCTTCCAGACAGGGACGAGGGGAGAGACCCAGTACTTC

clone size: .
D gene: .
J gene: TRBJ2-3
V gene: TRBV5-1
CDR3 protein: CASSGEGRGTDTQYF
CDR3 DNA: TGCGCCAGCAGCGGCGAAGGCCGGGGGACAGATACGCAGTATTTT

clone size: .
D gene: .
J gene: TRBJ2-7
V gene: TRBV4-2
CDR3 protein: CASSQDYSGSYEQYF
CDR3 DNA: TGTGCCAGCAGCCAAGATTACAGTGGTTCCTACGAGCAGTACTTC

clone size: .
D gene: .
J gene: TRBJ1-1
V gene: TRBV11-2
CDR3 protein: CASSSQQGLNTEAFF
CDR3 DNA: TGTGCCAGCAGCTCTCAACAGGGCTTGAACACTGAAGCTTTCTTT

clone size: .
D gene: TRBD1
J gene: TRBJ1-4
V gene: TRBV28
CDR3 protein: CASSPRQTGTNEKLFF
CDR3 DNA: TGTGCCAGCAGTCCCCGACAGACAGGGACTAATGAAAAACTGTTTTTT

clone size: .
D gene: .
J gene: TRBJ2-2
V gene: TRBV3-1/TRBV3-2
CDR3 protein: CASSQGLVTGELFF
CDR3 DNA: TGTGCCAGCAGCCAAGGTTTAGTCACCGGGGAGCTGTTTTTT

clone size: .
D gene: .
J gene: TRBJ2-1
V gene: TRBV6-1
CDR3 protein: CASSEDGLAQFF
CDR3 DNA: TGTGCCAGCAGTGAAGATGGTCTAGCCCAGTTCTTC

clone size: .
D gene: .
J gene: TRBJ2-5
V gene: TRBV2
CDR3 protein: CATKRQVGETQYF
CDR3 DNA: TGTGCCACCAAGCGGCAGGTCGGAGAGACCCAGTACTTC

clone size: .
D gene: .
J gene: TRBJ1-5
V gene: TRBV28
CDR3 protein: CASSPPQGRGLAQHF
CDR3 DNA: TGTGCCAGCAGCCCACCTCAGGGTAGGGGATTGGCCCAGCATTTT

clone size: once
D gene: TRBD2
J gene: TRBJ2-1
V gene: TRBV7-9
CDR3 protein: CASSHQTSGRANEQFF
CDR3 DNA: TGTGCCAGCAGTCATCAGACTAGCGGGAGGGCTAATGAGCAGTTCTTC

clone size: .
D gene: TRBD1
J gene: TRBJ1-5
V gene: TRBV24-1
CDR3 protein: CATGQYSNQPQHF
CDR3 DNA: TGTGCCACGGGACAGTATAGCAATCAGCCCCAGCATTTT

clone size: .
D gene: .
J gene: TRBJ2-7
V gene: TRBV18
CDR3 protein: CASSPLERSHEQYF
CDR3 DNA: TGTGCCAGCTCACCTCTCGAGCGGAGTCACGAGCAGTACTTC

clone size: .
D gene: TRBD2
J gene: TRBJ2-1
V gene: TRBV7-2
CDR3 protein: CASSTPGLAGGASYNEQFF
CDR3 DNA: TGTGCCAGCAGCACGCCGGGACTAGCGGGAGGGGCCTCCTACAATGAGCAGTTCTTC

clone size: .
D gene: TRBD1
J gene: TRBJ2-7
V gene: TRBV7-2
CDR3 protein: CASSSYRGYEQYF
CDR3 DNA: TGTGCCAGCAGCTCGTACAGGGGTTACGAGCAGTACTTC

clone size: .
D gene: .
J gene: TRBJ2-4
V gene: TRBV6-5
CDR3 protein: CASSRGGNIQYF
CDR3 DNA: TGTGCCAGCAGCCGTGGCGGAAACATTCAGTACTTC

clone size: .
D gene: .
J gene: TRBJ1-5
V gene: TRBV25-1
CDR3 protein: CASSETGQSNQPQHF
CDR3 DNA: TGTGCCAGCAGTGAGACGGGACAAAGCAATCAGCCCCAGCATTTT

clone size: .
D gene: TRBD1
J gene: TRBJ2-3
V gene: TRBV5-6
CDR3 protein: CASSWGQATDTQYF
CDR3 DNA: TGTGCCAGCAGCTGGGGACAGGCCACAGATACGCAGTATTTT

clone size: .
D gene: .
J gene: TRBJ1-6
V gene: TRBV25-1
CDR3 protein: CASSVSSAANSPLHF
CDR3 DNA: TGTGCCAGCAGTGTATCGTCGGCAGCGAATTCACCCCTCCACTTT

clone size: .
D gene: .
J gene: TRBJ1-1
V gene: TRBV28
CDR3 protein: CASSSPQTRMNTEAFF
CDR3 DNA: TGTGCCAGCAGTTCCCCCCAGACAAGGATGAACACTGAAGCTTTCTTT

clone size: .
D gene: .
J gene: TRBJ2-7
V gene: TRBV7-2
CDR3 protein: CASSPGGPYEQYF
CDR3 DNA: TGTGCCAGCAGCCCCGGAGGCCCCTACGAGCAGTACTTC

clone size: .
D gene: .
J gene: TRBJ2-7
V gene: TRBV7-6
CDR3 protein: CASSESVRPGEQYF
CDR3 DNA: TGTGCCAGCAGCGAGAGCGTACGCCCGGGGGAGCAGTACTTC

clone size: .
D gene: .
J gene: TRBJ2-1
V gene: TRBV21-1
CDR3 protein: CASSPPPIGASSYNEQFF
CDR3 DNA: TGTGCCAGCAGCCCCCCCCCGATTGGGGCTAGCTCCTACAATGAGCAGTTCTTC

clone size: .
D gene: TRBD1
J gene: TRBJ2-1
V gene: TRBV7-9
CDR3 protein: CASSAGTGAGDEQFF
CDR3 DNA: TGTGCCAGCAGCGCCGGGACAGGGGCCGGCGATGAGCAGTTCTTC

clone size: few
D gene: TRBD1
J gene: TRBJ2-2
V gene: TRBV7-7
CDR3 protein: CASSLTGLGTGELFF
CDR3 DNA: TGTGCCAGCAGCCTGACAGGGTTGGGCACCGGGGAGCTGTTTTTT